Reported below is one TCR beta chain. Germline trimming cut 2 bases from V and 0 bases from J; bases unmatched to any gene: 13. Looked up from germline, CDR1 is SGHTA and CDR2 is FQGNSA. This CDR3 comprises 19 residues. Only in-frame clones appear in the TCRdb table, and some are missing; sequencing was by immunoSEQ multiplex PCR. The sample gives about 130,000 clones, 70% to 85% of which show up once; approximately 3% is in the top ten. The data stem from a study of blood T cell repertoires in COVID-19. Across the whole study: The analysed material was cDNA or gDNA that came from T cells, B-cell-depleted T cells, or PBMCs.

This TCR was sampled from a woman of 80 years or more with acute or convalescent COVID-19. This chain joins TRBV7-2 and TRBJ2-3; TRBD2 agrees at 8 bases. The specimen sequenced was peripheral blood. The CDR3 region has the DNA TGTGCCAGCAGCTTAACGGAGCGGGGGCCGTTCCCTAGCACAGATACGCAGTATTTT. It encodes CASSLTERGPFPSTDTQYF.